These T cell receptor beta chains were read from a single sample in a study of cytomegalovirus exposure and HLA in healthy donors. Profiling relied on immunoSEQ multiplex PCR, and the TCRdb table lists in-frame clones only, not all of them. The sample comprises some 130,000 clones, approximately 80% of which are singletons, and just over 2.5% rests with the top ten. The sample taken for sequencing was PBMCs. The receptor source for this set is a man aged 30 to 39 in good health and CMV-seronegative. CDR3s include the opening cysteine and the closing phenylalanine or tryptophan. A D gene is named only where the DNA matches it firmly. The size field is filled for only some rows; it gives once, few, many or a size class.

CDR3 DNA: TGTGCCAGCGGTAAGGGGTATGAGAGCTCCTACAATGAGCAGTTCTTC; CDR3 protein: CASGKGYESSYNEQFF; V gene: TRBV5-6; clone size: few; D gene: .; J gene: TRBJ2-1
CDR3 DNA: TGTGCCAGCTCACCCCAACAGGATACTAACTATGGCTACACCTTC; CDR3 protein: CASSPQQDTNYGYTF; V gene: TRBV18; clone size: once; D gene: .; J gene: TRBJ1-2
CDR3 DNA: TGTGCCAGCAGTTACACTACGACAGGGGAGAACACTGAAGCTTTCTTT; CDR3 protein: CASSYTTTGENTEAFF; V gene: TRBV6-5; clone size: .; D gene: TRBD1; J gene: TRBJ1-1
CDR3 DNA: TGTGCCAGCAGCCCCGACGGGGGTCGGCCCTACGAGCAGTACTTC; CDR3 protein: CASSPDGGRPYEQYF; V gene: TRBV7-9; clone size: .; D gene: .; J gene: TRBJ2-7
CDR3 DNA: TGTGCCAGCAGCCTACCGTCGGCTAGCGGGAACAATGAGCAGTTCTTC; CDR3 protein: CASSLPSASGNNEQFF; V gene: TRBV27; clone size: .; D gene: TRBD2; J gene: TRBJ2-1
CDR3 DNA: TGTGCCAGCAGCCAACCGACAGTGGACACAGATACGCAGTATTTT; CDR3 protein: CASSQPTVDTDTQYF; V gene: TRBV4-2; clone size: .; D gene: .; J gene: TRBJ2-3
CDR3 DNA: TGTGCCAGTAGTATAACTTTTCTAGCGGGAGGTTCCGGGGAGCTGTTTTTT; CDR3 protein: CASSITFLAGGSGELFF; V gene: TRBV19; clone size: .; D gene: TRBD2; J gene: TRBJ2-2
CDR3 DNA: TGTGCCTGGAGGGACAGGGATCGAGAGACCCAGTACTTC; CDR3 protein: CAWRDRDRETQYF; V gene: TRBV30; clone size: .; D gene: TRBD1; J gene: TRBJ2-5
CDR3 DNA: TGTGCCAGCAGTGAATGGGAGGGAGGCACTGAAGCTTTCTTT; CDR3 protein: CASSEWEGGTEAFF; V gene: TRBV6-1; clone size: .; D gene: .; J gene: TRBJ1-1
CDR3 DNA: TGTGCCAGCAGCTTAGCAGATTTGGGACAGGGTGGGTCGGCCCAGCATTTT; CDR3 protein: CASSLADLGQGGSAQHF; V gene: TRBV7-9; clone size: .; D gene: TRBD1; J gene: TRBJ1-5
CDR3 DNA: TGTGCCAGCAGTTCCCAGGGACAGCAAGAGACCCAGTACTTC; CDR3 protein: CASSSQGQQETQYF; V gene: TRBV28; clone size: .; D gene: TRBD1; J gene: TRBJ2-5
CDR3 DNA: TGTGCCAGCAGCTTAGATCGCGGGAGTCTTTATGAGCAGTACTTC; CDR3 protein: CASSLDRGSLYEQYF; V gene: TRBV5-4; clone size: once; D gene: TRBD2; J gene: TRBJ2-7
CDR3 DNA: TGTGCCAGCAGTTTAGGCCCCCGGGGCAGGGGCCAAGGCTACACCTTC; CDR3 protein: CASSLGPRGRGQGYTF; V gene: TRBV28; clone size: .; D gene: .; J gene: TRBJ1-2
CDR3 DNA: TGTGCCAGCAGTTCTTCAGGGGGTCCCTACAATGAGCAGTTCTTC; CDR3 protein: CASSSSGGPYNEQFF; V gene: TRBV27; clone size: .; D gene: TRBD1; J gene: TRBJ2-1
CDR3 DNA: TGTGCCATCTACGGGGGGAGCTCCTACAATGAGCAGTTCTTC; CDR3 protein: CAIYGGSSYNEQFF; V gene: TRBV10-3; clone size: .; D gene: TRBD2; J gene: TRBJ2-1
CDR3 DNA: TGCAGCGTTTCAGGGGTAGGGGCCTATGGCTACACCTTC; CDR3 protein: CSVSGVGAYGYTF; V gene: TRBV29-1; clone size: .; D gene: .; J gene: TRBJ1-2
CDR3 DNA: TGTGCCAGCAGTGAACGGGCTAGCGGGATAGGCTCCTACAATGAGCAGTTCTTC; CDR3 protein: CASSERASGIGSYNEQFF; V gene: TRBV6-1; clone size: .; D gene: TRBD2; J gene: TRBJ2-1
CDR3 DNA: TGTGCCAGCTCACCCCGGACAGGGGCTAACTATGGCTACACCTTC; CDR3 protein: CASSPRTGANYGYTF; V gene: TRBV18; clone size: .; D gene: TRBD1; J gene: TRBJ1-2
CDR3 DNA: TGTGCCAGCAGCTATGGACTAGCGGGAGCCTACGAGCAGTACTTC; CDR3 protein: CASSYGLAGAYEQYF; V gene: TRBV27; clone size: .; D gene: TRBD2; J gene: TRBJ2-7
CDR3 DNA: TGTGCCAGCAGTGAAGGACTAATGGGACAGCTTAACACAGATACGCAGTATTTT; CDR3 protein: CASSEGLMGQLNTDTQYF; V gene: TRBV25-1; clone size: .; D gene: .; J gene: TRBJ2-3
CDR3 DNA: TGTGCCAGCAGCCGCTGGACATTGACAGGGGACCAAGAGACCCAGTACTTC; CDR3 protein: CASSRWTLTGDQETQYF; V gene: TRBV11-3; clone size: once; D gene: TRBD1; J gene: TRBJ2-5
CDR3 DNA: TGTGCCGAGGGCGGATTCAATCAGCCCCAGCATTTT; CDR3 protein: CAEGGFNQPQHF; V gene: TRBV28; clone size: .; D gene: .; J gene: TRBJ1-5
CDR3 DNA: TGTGCCAGCAGCTTAGAAGCTAGCGGGAGCACAGATACGCAGTATTTT; CDR3 protein: CASSLEASGSTDTQYF; V gene: TRBV7-6; clone size: .; D gene: TRBD2; J gene: TRBJ2-3
CDR3 DNA: TGTGCCAGTAGTCTTTCCTCGGGGGAGCAGTACTTC; CDR3 protein: CASSLSSGEQYF; V gene: TRBV19; clone size: .; D gene: .; J gene: TRBJ2-7
CDR3 DNA: TGTGCCAGCAGCTTAGACCCAGGGGACTCCTACGAGCAGTACTTC; CDR3 protein: CASSLDPGDSYEQYF; V gene: TRBV13; clone size: .; D gene: .; J gene: TRBJ2-7
CDR3 DNA: TGTGCCAGCAGTGAAGCCAGACTTAGCAATCAGCCCCAGCATTTT; CDR3 protein: CASSEARLSNQPQHF; V gene: TRBV2; clone size: .; D gene: .; J gene: TRBJ1-5
CDR3 DNA: TGTGCCAGCAGCAAGGGGGGGAATGAAAAACTGTTTTTT; CDR3 protein: CASSKGGNEKLFF; V gene: TRBV28; clone size: .; D gene: .; J gene: TRBJ1-4
CDR3 DNA: TGTGCCAGCAGTTTGGTCGGCCTAGGTGAAGCTTTCTTT; CDR3 protein: CASSLVGLGEAFF; V gene: TRBV28; clone size: few; D gene: .; J gene: TRBJ1-1
CDR3 DNA: TGTGCCAGTAGTATTCGGAGCGGGACGAATGAGCAGTTCTTC; CDR3 protein: CASSIRSGTNEQFF; V gene: TRBV19; clone size: once; D gene: TRBD2; J gene: TRBJ2-1
CDR3 DNA: TGTGCCAGCAGTAGCCGTTACAGGGTCACTGAAGCTTTCTTT; CDR3 protein: CASSSRYRVTEAFF; V gene: TRBV6-5; clone size: few; D gene: .; J gene: TRBJ1-1
CDR3 DNA: TGTGCCAGCAGCGTCTCGGGTGGGTCTGGCACAGATACGCAGTATTTT; CDR3 protein: CASSVSGGSGTDTQYF; V gene: TRBV9; clone size: .; D gene: .; J gene: TRBJ2-3
CDR3 DNA: TGTGCCAGCAGCCGCGCGGCCTACGAGCAGTACTTC; CDR3 protein: CASSRAAYEQYF; V gene: TRBV7-8; clone size: once; D gene: .; J gene: TRBJ2-7